A single sample gave rise to the 13 T cell receptor beta chains below, sequenced in a study of cytomegalovirus exposure and HLA in healthy donors. PCR was performed using 60 Vbeta and 13 Jbeta primers. Here immunoSEQ multiplex PCR was the method, and the copy in TCRdb shows in-frame clones only, minus some. The data contain just over 70,000 clones, just under 75% of them seen just once; the ten biggest clones take up over 10%. Sequencing was done on a sample of PBMCs. All receptors come from a human donor in good health.

The chain has TRBV25-1 and TRBJ2-5; TRBD2 matches at 8 bases. The CDR3 contains 14 residues. The germline V gene encodes CDR1 MGHDK and CDR2 SYGVNS. V lost 1 base and J lost 5; bases outside the gene matches: 3. This CDR3 reads CASSEWTSWETQYF. The CDR3 region has the DNA TGTGCCAGCAGTGAATGGACTAGCTGGGAGACCCAGTACTTC.

This sequence joins TRBV30 and TRBJ2-7; 8 bases are shared with TRBD2. This CDR3 is 13 amino acids long. The junction had 5 bases not matched to a gene; V was cut back by 0 bases and J by 7 bases. Germline V gene data show CDR1 as GTSNPN and CDR2 as SVGIG (reference sequence). The CDR3 region has the DNA TGTGCCTGGAGTGTCGCTCGGGAGGGGGAGCAGTACTTC. This codes for CAWSVAREGEQYF.

This clone came up a few times. The CDR3 coding sequence is TGTGCCAGTAGTGCCCTCCGGGGGGCAAGCAATCAGCCCCAGCATTTT. Its translation is CASSALRGASNQPQHF. The chain employs TRBV19 and TRBJ1-5; a possible D gene is TRBD1 (6 bases). The CDR3 extends over 16 amino acids. From germline, CDR1 is LNHDA and CDR2 SQIVND (reference sequence). V was trimmed by 5 bases and J by 1 base, leaving 15 bases between them. The whole variable domain, filled in from reference TRBV19 and TRBJ1-5, reads DGGITQSPKYLFRKEGQNVTLSCEQNLNHDAMYWYRQDPGQGLRLIYYSQIVNDFQKGDIAEGYSVSREKKESFPLTVTSAQKNPTAFYLCASSALRGASNQPQHFGDGTRLSIL.

The V gene is TRBV30, the J gene TRBJ2-1; a possible D gene is TRBD2 (6 bases). Germline V lookup: CDR1 GTSNPN, CDR2 SVGIG (reference sequence). V gave up 4 bases and J gave up 0 bases, with 13 bases separating them. The CDR3 spans 15 residues. CDR3: CAWTRDWSSYNEQFF. The DNA for the CDR3 is TGTGCCTGGACCCGGGACTGGAGCTCCTACAATGAGCAGTTCTTC.

This clone was counted a few times. The chain joins TRBV4-1 to TRBJ1-1, with TRBD1 matching over 9 bases. The CDR3 spans 18 residues. Unmatched junction bases numbered 11, after V lost 0 bases and J lost 3 bases. Germline values: CDR1 MGHRA, CDR2 YSYEKL. CDR3 in DNA: TGCGCCAGCAGCCAAGATGCGGGACAGGGTTTTTTGGACACTGAAGCTTTCTTT. It specifies CASSQDAGQGFLDTEAFF.

CDR3 sequence (DNA): TGTGCCAGCACTCCCCCTGGGGGACTAGTAAATGAGCAGTTCTTC. This translates into CASTPPGGLVNEQFF. The gene calls are TRBV28 and TRBJ2-1; 8 bases fit TRBD2. Losses at the gene ends were 7 bases for V and 7 bases for J; bases not matched to a gene: 12. From germline, CDR1 is MDHEN and CDR2 SYDVKM. The CDR3 covers 15 residues.

The rearrangement uses TRBV10-3 and TRBJ1-4; 8 nucleotides line up with TRBD1. The V gene end was trimmed by 4 bases and the J gene end by 4 bases; junction bases not matched to a gene: 5. Looked up from germline, CDR1 is ENHRY and CDR2 is SYGVKD. The CDR3 consists of 15 residues. The CDR3: CAISAGTGVNEKLFF. For the CDR3, the DNA is TGTGCCATCAGTGCGGGGACAGGTGTTAATGAAAAACTGTTTTTT.

A few counts support this clone. V gene TRBV9 combines with J gene TRBJ1-6; D not resolved. Trimming shortened V by 0 bases and J by 3 bases, and 7 bases separated the two germline ends. CDR3 length: 15 amino acids. Germline CDR1 and CDR2: SGDLS and YYNGEE. CDR3: CASSVGELYNSPLHF. The CDR3, as DNA: TGTGCCAGCAGCGTAGGAGAGCTCTATAATTCACCCCTCCACTTT.

The V gene is TRBV5-1, the J gene TRBJ2-6; maybe TRBD1 (6 bases). CDR3 size: 16 residues. Germline V lookup: CDR1 SGHRS, CDR2 YFSETQ. V shed 2 bases and J shed 5 bases, with 14 bases lying between them. In DNA, the CDR3 is TGCGCCAGCAGCTTAGACAGGACTCTTAGGGCCAACGTCCTGACTTTC. It yields the protein CASSLDRTLRANVLTF.

The CDR3 is CASSLGLAGGGELFF. CDR3 DNA: TGTGCCAGCAGCTTAGGACTAGCGGGAGGAGGGGAGCTGTTTTTT. The chain is built from TRBV7-3 and TRBJ2-2; 14 positions match TRBD2. The CDR3 runs 15 residues. CDR1 is SGHTA, CDR2 FQGTGA, per germline. J was trimmed by 8 bases and V by 2 bases; bases with no gene match: 1.

Worth noting for this clone: At one of its ends the junction is not consistent with the germline gene, which may arise from a read error. The CDR3 region has the DNA TGTGCCAGCAGCCAAGATCTTTTT. Translated: CASSQDLF. The V call is TRBV3-1 (or the pseudogene TRBV3-2), the J call TRBJ2-3, with D hard to call. Germline-derived CDR1 and CDR2 are LGHDT and YNNKEL (reference sequence). This CDR3 has 8 residues.

The chain couples TRBV15 to TRBJ1-5, with unresolved D. The CDR3 is 15 residues long. Germline-derived CDR1 and CDR2 are LNHNV and YYDKDF (reference sequence). V shed 11 bases and J shed 0 bases, with 17 bases lying between them. The CDR3 sequence is CASGPPGYSNQPQHF. The CDR3 DNA is TGTGCCTCAGGCCCGCCGGGGTATAGCAATCAGCCCCAGCATTTT.

The chain carries TRBV7-2 and TRBJ1-3, with TRBD1 matching 9 bases. The CDR3 sequence is 13 residues long. Per germline, CDR1 SGHTA and CDR2 FQGNSA. V lost 5 bases to trimming and J lost 7 bases; unmatched junction nucleotides: 3. Here the CDR3 DNA reads TGTGCCAGCAGCCCGGGGACAGGGAACACCATATATTTT. Translating gives CASSPGTGNTIYF.